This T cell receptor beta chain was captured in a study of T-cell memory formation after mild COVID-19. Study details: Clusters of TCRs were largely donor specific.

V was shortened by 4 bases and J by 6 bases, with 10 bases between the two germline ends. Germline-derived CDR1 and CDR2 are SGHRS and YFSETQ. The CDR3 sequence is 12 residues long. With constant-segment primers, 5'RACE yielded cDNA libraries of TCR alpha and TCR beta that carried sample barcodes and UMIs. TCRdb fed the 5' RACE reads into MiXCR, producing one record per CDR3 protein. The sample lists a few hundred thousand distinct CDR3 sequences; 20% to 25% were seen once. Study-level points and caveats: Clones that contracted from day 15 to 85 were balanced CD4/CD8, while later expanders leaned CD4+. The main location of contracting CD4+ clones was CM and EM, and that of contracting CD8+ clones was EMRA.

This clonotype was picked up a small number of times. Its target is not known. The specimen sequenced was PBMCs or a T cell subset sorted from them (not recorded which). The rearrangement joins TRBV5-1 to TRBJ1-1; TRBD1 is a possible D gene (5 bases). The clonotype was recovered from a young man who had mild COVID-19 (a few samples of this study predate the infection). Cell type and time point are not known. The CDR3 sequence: CASSAPGPEAFF. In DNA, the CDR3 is TGCGCCAGCAGCGCGCCGGGACCTGAAGCTTTCTTT.